Below, 25 T cell receptor beta chains from the same sample are listed, as sequenced in a study of cytomegalovirus exposure and HLA in healthy donors (dated 2017 in TCRdb). Library generation was performed with the immunoSEQ multiplex PCR assay. TCRdb stores this immuneACCESS table with in-frame sequences only. Part of the clones is absent; in the studies checked, under half of the shortfall reflects unresolved V genes, and no reason is known for the rest. The sample contains roughly 200,000 clones, roughly 77% of them found a single time. Of the sample, 1% to 1.5% is held by the ten largest clones. The sample taken for sequencing was PBMCs. The receptors shown here come from a woman aged 25 to 39 in good health and CMV-seronegative.

The V gene is TRBV28, the J gene TRBJ1-2; D is uncertain. Trimming shortened V by 5 bases and J by 8 bases, and 9 bases separated the two germline ends. Germline V gene sequence: CDR1 MDHEN, CDR2 SYDVKM. The CDR3 sequence is 11 residues long. This CDR3 reads CASSSQRGYTF. In DNA, the CDR3 is TGTGCCAGCAGTAGCCAGCGCGGCTACACCTTC.

To note about this clone: This same CDR3 is encoded by further DNA sequences in the sample. V and J are TRBV7-6 and TRBJ2-5, with D tentatively TRBD2 (6 bases). V gave up 0 bases and J gave up 5 bases, with 10 bases separating them. The CDR3 covers 14 residues. Per germline, CDR1 SGHVS and CDR2 FNYEAQ. CDR3 loop: CASSLAGGRETQYF. The CDR3 nucleotides are TGTGCCAGCAGCTTAGCGGGGGGACGGGAGACCCAGTACTTC. The full variable domain, in which reference TRBV7-6 and TRBJ2-5 provide the parts outside the CDR3, is GAGVSQSPRYKVTKRGQDVALRCDPISGHVSLYWYRQALGQGPEFLTYFNYEAQQDKSGLPNDRFSAERPEGSISTLTIQRTEQRDSAMYRCASSLAGGRETQYFGPGTRLLVL.

The J gene is TRBJ1-2, the V gene TRBV6-5; TRBD1 matches at 10 bases. V gave up 5 bases and J gave up 4 bases; unmatched junction bases: 7. Germline-derived CDR1 and CDR2 are MNHEY and SVGAGI. CDR3 size: 15 residues. The CDR3, as DNA: TGTGCCAGCAGTCCATTGACAGGGGGCCTCTATGGCTACACCTTC. This codes for CASSPLTGGLYGYTF.

A few counts support this clone. The chain has TRBV9 and TRBJ2-3; D remains ambiguous. Germline V gives CDR1 SGDLS, CDR2 YYNGEE. The CDR3 spans 13 residues. V shed 0 bases and J shed 0 bases, with 2 bases lying between them. CDR3 region: CASSVVSTDTQYF. CDR3 nucleotides: TGTGCCAGCAGCGTAGTAAGCACAGATACGCAGTATTTT.

This clone was observed a handful of times. The V call is TRBV19, the J call TRBJ2-7; 7 bases map to TRBD1. CDR1 is LNHDA, CDR2 SQIVND, per germline (reference sequence). The V gene end was trimmed by 9 bases and the J gene end by 2 bases; junction bases not matched to a gene: 7. This CDR3 is 13 amino acids long. CDR3 nucleotides: TGTGCCAGCAGTCGAGGGACAGCCTACGAGCAGTACTTC. It translates to CASSRGTAYEQYF.

The gene calls are TRBV5-6 and TRBJ1-2, with 12 bases matching TRBD1. After removal of 7 bases from V and 7 bases from J, the junction contained 20 bases not matched to a gene. This CDR3 has 18 amino acids. Germline values: CDR1 SGHDT, CDR2 YYEEEE. The DNA for the CDR3 is TGTGCCAGCGTGAGTGTGGTGGGACAGGGGGCAAGTAATGGTGGCTACACCTTC. Protein product: CASVSVVGQGASNGGYTF.

This clone has just one count. This sequence joins TRBV4-1 and TRBJ2-7; D perhaps matches TRBD2 (7 bases). Germline loops: CDR1 MGHRA, CDR2 YSYEKL. CDR3 length: 16 residues. The V end was cut by 6 bases, the J end by 2 bases, with 20 bases between. The CDR3, as DNA: TGCGCCAGCAGACAGAGACGGGGGGCCTCAACCTACGAGCAGTACTTC. This gives the protein CASRQRRGASTYEQYF.

The rearrangement links TRBV2 to TRBJ1-3; D remains ambiguous. Trimming pared 6 bases from V and 0 bases from J, leaving 9 bases between. Germline V gives CDR1 SNHLY, CDR2 FYNNEI. The CDR3 covers 14 residues. CDR3 in amino acids: CASRGGSSGNTIYF. DNA of the CDR3: TGTGCCAGCAGAGGCGGGAGCTCTGGAAACACCATATATTTT.

This chain connects TRBV5-6 to TRBJ1-2; perhaps TRBD1 as D (6 bases). This CDR3 is 14 amino acids long. Trimming removed 4 bases from V and 3 bases from J, with 13 bases in between. Per germline, CDR1 SGHDT and CDR2 YYEEEE. DNA for the CDR3: TGTGCCAGCAGCCTGGACAGTGTTTACTATGGCTACACCTTC. Residues: CASSLDSVYYGYTF.

The rearrangement joins TRBV28 to TRBJ1-4; 11 bases line up with TRBD1. This CDR3 comprises 17 residues. After removal of 6 bases from V and 6 bases from J, the junction contained 12 bases not matched to a gene. The V gene's germline CDR1 is MDHEN and CDR2 SYDVKM. CDR3 region: CASSRTPRTGGDEKLFF. Here the CDR3 DNA reads TGTGCCAGCAGCCGCACCCCCAGGACAGGGGGCGATGAAAAACTGTTTTTT.

The V and J genes are TRBV7-8 and TRBJ2-5; the match to TRBD2 covers 11 bases. Trimming took 2 bases from V and 7 from J; bases not matched to a gene: 6. CDR3 length: 15 residues. Germline V CDR1 and CDR2: SGHVS, FQNEAQ. In DNA, the CDR3 is TGTGCCAGCAGCTTATCTAGCGGGAGGTTGGTGACCCAGTACTTC. Its translation: CASSLSSGRLVTQYF.

The rearrangement links TRBV19 to TRBJ2-1; the D gene is possibly TRBD2 (5 bases). V dropped 6 bases and J dropped 7 bases, with 13 bases sitting between them. The CDR3 contains 13 residues. Germline V gives CDR1 LNHDA, CDR2 SQIVND (reference sequence). The CDR3 protein is CASRFRERNEQFF. CDR3 nucleotide sequence: TGTGCCAGTAGGTTTCGGGAAAGGAATGAGCAGTTCTTC.

The chain joins TRBV5-1 to TRBJ2-7, with 11 bases that match TRBD2. V gave up 1 base and J gave up 3 bases; unmatched junction bases: 3. Germline assignment: CDR1 SGHRS and CDR2 YFSETQ. The CDR3 is 15 residues long. The CDR3 region is CASSLRGTSGYEQYF. In DNA form, the CDR3 reads TGCGCCAGCAGCTTGAGGGGGACTAGCGGCTACGAGCAGTACTTC.

The sample holds one count of this clone. The genes are TRBV9 and TRBJ1-3; D ambiguous. V was clipped by 6 bases and J by 0 bases, with 13 bases between them. The CDR3 is 15 amino acids. The V gene's germline CDR1 is SGDLS and CDR2 YYNGEE. CDR3 region: CASTQTSSSGNTIYF. The CDR3 DNA is TGTGCCAGCACCCAAACCTCTAGCTCTGGAAACACCATATATTTT. The full variable domain, in which reference TRBV9 and TRBJ1-3 provide the parts outside the CDR3, is DSGVTQTPKHLITATGQRVTLRCSPRSGDLSVYWYQQSLDQGLQFLIQYYNGEERAKGNILERFSAQQFPDLHSELNLSSLELGDSALYFCASTQTSSSGNTIYFGEGSWLTVV.

This clone occurred a few times. The J gene is TRBJ2-2, the V gene TRBV6-1; TRBD1 agrees at 7 bases. The CDR3 has 15 amino acids. The germline gives CDR1 MNHNS, CDR2 SASEGT. J lost 4 bases, V lost 4 bases, and 6 bases had no gene match. As DNA, the CDR3 is TGTGCCAGCAGTGTGACAGGGAGTCTCACCGGGGAGCTGTTTTTT. Encoded protein: CASSVTGSLTGELFF.

This clone showed up just a few times. The DNA of the CDR3 is TGTGCCTGGAGTCCACTAGCGGGAGGGCACAATGAGCAGTTCTTC. Amino acid sequence: CAWSPLAGGHNEQFF. The chain is built from TRBV30 and TRBJ2-1, with TRBD2 matching 13 bases. This CDR3 has 15 amino acids. With 2 bases clipped from V and 5 bases from J, the junction kept 3 bases outside the gene matches. In germline, CDR1 is GTSNPN, CDR2 SVGIG (reference sequence).

This clone has more than one count but fewer than ten. The chain couples TRBV30 to TRBJ1-5, with D hard to call. CDR1 and CDR2 from the germline V gene are GTSNPN and SVGIG (reference sequence). This CDR3 is built from 12 residues. Between the trimmed V and J ends, which lost 2 bases and 11 bases, there was a span of 13 bases. CDR3 sequence (DNA): TGTGCCTGGAGTATCCGGAGTGAGGCCCAGCATTTT. Protein: CAWSIRSEAQHF.

The chain recombines TRBV30 with TRBJ2-1; TRBD2 agrees at 9 bases. Germline loops: CDR1 GTSNPN, CDR2 SVGIG (reference sequence). The trim removed 1 base at V and 3 bases at J, leaving 10 bases unmatched. The CDR3 totals 17 residues. The CDR3, as DNA: TGTGCCTGGAGTGCGGATTTAGCGGGAGAGGTCTACAATGAGCAGTTCTTC. Translating it yields CAWSADLAGEVYNEQFF.

J is TRBJ2-2 and V is TRBV7-3, with TRBD1 matching over 7 bases. From germline, CDR1 is SGHTA and CDR2 FQGTGA. CDR3 size: 13 residues. Unmatched junction bases numbered 4, after V lost 4 bases and J lost 8 bases. The CDR3 region has the DNA TGTGCCAGCAGCTCACAGGGGAGTGGGGAGCTGTTTTTT. This sequence encodes CASSSQGSGELFF.

This sequence joins TRBV7-6 and TRBJ1-1; TRBD1 matches 10 bases. The CDR3 has 14 residues. Per the germline V gene, CDR1 is SGHVS and CDR2 is FNYEAQ. J was trimmed by 5 bases and V by 4 bases; bases with no gene match: 4. CDR3 sequence: CASSSGTGETEAFF. The DNA for the CDR3 is TGTGCCAGCAGCTCCGGGACAGGGGAAACTGAAGCTTTCTTT. The full variable domain, in which reference TRBV7-6 and TRBJ1-1 provide the parts outside the CDR3, is GAGVSQSPRYKVTKRGQDVALRCDPISGHVSLYWYRQALGQGPEFLTYFNYEAQQDKSGLPNDRFSAERPEGSISTLTIQRTEQRDSAMYRCASSSGTGETEAFFGQGTRLTVV.

V usage is TRBV27 and J usage is TRBJ2-1; 8 nucleotides line up with TRBD1. Germline V gene sequence: CDR1 MNHEY, CDR2 SMNVEV (reference sequence). With 6 bases clipped from V and 0 bases from J, the junction kept 10 bases outside the gene matches. The CDR3 totals 17 residues. CDR3 region: CASRLDRAKSSYNEQFF. For the CDR3, the DNA is TGTGCCAGCAGGTTGGACAGGGCAAAAAGCTCCTACAATGAGCAGTTCTTC.

CDR3 in DNA: TGTGCCAGCACCGGCCCTAGCTACGAGCAGTACTTC. Encoded protein: CASTGPSYEQYF. The V call is TRBV7-9, the J call TRBJ2-7; D remains unclear. CDR1 and CDR2 from the germline V gene are SEHNR and FQNEAQ (reference sequence). The CDR3 length is 12 residues. The V and J ends lost 7 bases and 3 bases respectively, with 10 bases between them.

This chain connects TRBV6-1 to TRBJ2-3; 8 nucleotides line up with TRBD2. This CDR3 has 14 amino acids. V shed 7 bases and J 3 bases; nucleotides not matched to a gene: 6. The germline CDR1 and CDR2 sequences are MNHNS and SASEGT. CDR3 coding DNA: TGTGCCAGCAAACCGAGCGGGAGAACAGATACGCAGTATTTT. It specifies CASKPSGRTDTQYF.

The rearrangement links TRBV6-1 to TRBJ2-1; 12 bases align to TRBD2. There are 18 residues in the CDR3. Germline V gives CDR1 MNHNS, CDR2 SASEGT. J was trimmed by 6 bases and V by 2 bases; bases with no gene match: 11. DNA for the CDR3: TGTGCCAGCAGTGAATTGAGAACTAGCGGGAGGCTAGGCAATGAGCAGTTCTTC. This encodes CASSELRTSGRLGNEQFF.

The chain is built from TRBV2 and TRBJ2-2, with D perhaps matching TRBD1 (6 bases). CDR1 is SNHLY, CDR2 FYNNEI, per germline. V was shortened by 3 bases and J by 7 bases, with 15 bases between the two germline ends. The CDR3 is 15 residues long. This CDR3 reads CASSESRGGGGELFF. CDR3 in DNA: TGTGCCAGCAGTGAGAGCAGGGGCGGTGGCGGGGAGCTGTTTTTT. The entire variable domain, with the rest obtained from reference TRBV2 and TRBJ2-2, is as follows: EPEVTQTPSHQVTQMGQEVILRCVPISNHLYFYWYRQILGQKVEFLVSFYNNEISEKSEIFDDQFSVERPDGSNFTLKIRSTKLEDSAMYFCASSESRGGGGELFFGEGSRLTVL.